This TCR beta chain was captured by sequencing in a study of T cell responses to AZD1222 COVID-19 vaccine. Profiling relied on immunoSEQ multiplex PCR, and the TCRdb table lists in-frame clones only, not all of them. The table records 150,000 to 200,000 clones, 90% of them present only once. This receptor was taken from an adult in good health. Sequencing used peripheral blood, obtained on day 0 of AZD1222 vaccination.

This chain's CDR3 is CAWMNRGGYTF. The DNA for the CDR3 is TGTGCCTGGATGAACAGGGGTGGCTACACCTTC. The V call is TRBV30, the J call TRBJ1-2; 7 nucleotides align to TRBD1. There are 11 residues in the CDR3. In germline, CDR1 is GTSNPN, CDR2 SVGIG (reference sequence). Trimming at V came to 4 bases and at J to 7 bases, leaving 3 bases not matched to a gene. Full variable domain (missing parts from reference TRBV30 and TRBJ1-2): SQTIHQWPATLVQPVGSPLSLECTVEGTSNPNLYWYRQAAGRGLQLLFYSVGIGQISSEVPQNLSASRPQDRQFILSSKKLLLSDSGFYLCAWMNRGGYTFGSGTRLTVV.